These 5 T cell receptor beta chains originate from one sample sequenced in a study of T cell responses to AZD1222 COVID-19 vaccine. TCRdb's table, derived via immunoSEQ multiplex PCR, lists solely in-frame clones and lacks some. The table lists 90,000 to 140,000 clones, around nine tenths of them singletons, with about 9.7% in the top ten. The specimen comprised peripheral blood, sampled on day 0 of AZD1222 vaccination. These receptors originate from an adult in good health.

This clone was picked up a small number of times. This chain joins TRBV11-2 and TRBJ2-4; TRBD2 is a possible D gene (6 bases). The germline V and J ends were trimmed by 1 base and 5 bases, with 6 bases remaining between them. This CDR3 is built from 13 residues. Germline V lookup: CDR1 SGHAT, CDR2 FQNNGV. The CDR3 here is CASSLGGENIQYF. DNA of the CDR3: TGTGCCAGCAGCTTAGGGGGGGAAAACATTCAGTACTTC.

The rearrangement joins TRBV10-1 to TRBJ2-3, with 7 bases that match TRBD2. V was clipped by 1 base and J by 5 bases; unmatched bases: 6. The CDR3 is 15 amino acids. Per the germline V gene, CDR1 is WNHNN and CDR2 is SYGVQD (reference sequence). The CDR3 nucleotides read TGCGCCAGCAGTGAGTTGGGAATAGCGGGAGATACGCAGTATTTT. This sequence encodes CASSELGIAGDTQYF.

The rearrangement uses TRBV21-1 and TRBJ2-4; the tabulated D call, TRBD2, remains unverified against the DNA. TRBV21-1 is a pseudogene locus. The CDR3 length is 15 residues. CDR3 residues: CASSKLAGMINIQYF. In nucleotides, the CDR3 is TGTGCCAGCAGCAAACTAGCGGGAATGATAAACATTCAGTACTTC.

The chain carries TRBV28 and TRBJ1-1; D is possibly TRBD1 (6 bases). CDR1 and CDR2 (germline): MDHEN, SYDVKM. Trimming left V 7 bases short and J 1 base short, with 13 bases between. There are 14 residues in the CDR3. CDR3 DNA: TGTGCCAGCATTCCCGGGGGGCAGAACACTGAAGCTTTCTTT. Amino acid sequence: CASIPGGQNTEAFF.

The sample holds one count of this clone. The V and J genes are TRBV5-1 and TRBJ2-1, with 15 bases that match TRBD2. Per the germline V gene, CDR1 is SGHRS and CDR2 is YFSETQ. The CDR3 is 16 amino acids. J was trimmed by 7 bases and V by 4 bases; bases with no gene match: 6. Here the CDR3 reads CASSAGLAGGMNEQFF. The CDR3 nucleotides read TGCGCCAGCAGCGCGGGACTAGCGGGAGGAATGAATGAGCAGTTCTTC. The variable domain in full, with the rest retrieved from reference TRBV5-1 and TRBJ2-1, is KAGVTQTPRYLIKTRGQQVTLSCSPISGHRSVSWYQQTPGQGLQFLFEYFSETQRNKGNFPGRFSGRQFSNSRSEMNVSTLELGDSALYLCASSAGLAGGMNEQFFGPGTRLTVL.